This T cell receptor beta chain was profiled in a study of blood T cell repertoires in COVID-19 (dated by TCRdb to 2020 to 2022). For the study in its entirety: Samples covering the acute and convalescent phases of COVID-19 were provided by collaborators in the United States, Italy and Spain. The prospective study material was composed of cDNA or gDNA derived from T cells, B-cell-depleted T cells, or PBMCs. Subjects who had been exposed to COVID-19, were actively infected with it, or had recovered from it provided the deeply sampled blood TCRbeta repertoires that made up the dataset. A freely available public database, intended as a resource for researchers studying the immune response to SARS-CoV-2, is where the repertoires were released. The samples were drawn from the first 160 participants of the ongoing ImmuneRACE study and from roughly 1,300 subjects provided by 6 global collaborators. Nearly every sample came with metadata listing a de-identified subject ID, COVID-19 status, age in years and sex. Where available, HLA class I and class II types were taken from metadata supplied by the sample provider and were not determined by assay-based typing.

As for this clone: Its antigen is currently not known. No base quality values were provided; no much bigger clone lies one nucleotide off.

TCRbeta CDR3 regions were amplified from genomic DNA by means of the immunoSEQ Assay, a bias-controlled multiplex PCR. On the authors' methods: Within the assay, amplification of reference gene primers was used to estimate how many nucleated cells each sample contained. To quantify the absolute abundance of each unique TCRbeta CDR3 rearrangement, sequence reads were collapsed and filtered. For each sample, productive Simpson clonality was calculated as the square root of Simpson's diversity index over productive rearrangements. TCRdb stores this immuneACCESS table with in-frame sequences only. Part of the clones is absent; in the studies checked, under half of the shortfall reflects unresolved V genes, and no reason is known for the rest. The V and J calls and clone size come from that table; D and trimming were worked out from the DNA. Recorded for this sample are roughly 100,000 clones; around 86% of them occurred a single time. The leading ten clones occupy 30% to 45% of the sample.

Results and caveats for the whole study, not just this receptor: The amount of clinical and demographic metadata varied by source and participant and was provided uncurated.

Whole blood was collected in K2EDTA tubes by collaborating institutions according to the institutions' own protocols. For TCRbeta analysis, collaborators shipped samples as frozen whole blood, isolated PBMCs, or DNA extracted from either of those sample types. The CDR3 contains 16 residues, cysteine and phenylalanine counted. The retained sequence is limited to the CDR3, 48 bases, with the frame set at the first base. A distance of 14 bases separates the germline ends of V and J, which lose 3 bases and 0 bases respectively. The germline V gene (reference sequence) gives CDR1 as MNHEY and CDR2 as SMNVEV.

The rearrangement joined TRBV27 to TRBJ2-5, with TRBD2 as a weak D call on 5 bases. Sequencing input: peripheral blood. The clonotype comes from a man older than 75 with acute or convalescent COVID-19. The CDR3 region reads CASSFGNRGDQETQYF. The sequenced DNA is TGTGCCAGCAGTTTCGGGAATCGTGGGGACCAAGAGACCCAGTACTTC.